This TCR beta chain was identified during a study of blood T cell repertoires in COVID-19. Study-wide context: The United States, Italy and Spain supplied acute and convalescent COVID-19 samples.

There are 14 residues in the CDR3. Deletions cut 1 base from V and 6 bases from J, with 13 bases between. The germline gives CDR1 SGHRS, CDR2 YFSETQ. The authors' processing: Estimation of nucleated cell counts relied on the amplification of reference gene primers. Method: immunoSEQ multiplex PCR; TCRdb's copy keeps in-frame clones and lacks some. V, J and clone size are those of that table, while D and trimming were read from the DNA. Seen here are some 300,000 clones, around 84% observed once, and the top ten hold over 1%. The sequenced sample consisted of peripheral blood. The rearrangement links TRBV5-1 to TRBJ1-1; D may be TRBD1 (5 bases). This clonotype was obtained from a man aged 70-80 years with acute or convalescent COVID-19. CDR3 sequence (DNA): TGCGCCAGCAGCTTGCTACGGGGGTCGGCTGAAGCTTTCTTT. It encodes CASSLLRGSAEAFF.